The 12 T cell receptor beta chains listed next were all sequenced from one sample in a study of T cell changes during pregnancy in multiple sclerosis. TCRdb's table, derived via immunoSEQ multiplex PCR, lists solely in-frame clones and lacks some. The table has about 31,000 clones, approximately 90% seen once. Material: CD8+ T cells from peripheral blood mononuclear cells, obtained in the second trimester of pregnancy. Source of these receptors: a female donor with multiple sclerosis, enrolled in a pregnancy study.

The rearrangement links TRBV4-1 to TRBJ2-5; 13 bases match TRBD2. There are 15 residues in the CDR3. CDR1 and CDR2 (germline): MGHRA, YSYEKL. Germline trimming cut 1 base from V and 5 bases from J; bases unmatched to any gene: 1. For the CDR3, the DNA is TGCGCCAGCAGCCAAGCACTAGCGGGAGGGGAGACCCAGTACTTC. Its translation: CASSQALAGGETQYF.

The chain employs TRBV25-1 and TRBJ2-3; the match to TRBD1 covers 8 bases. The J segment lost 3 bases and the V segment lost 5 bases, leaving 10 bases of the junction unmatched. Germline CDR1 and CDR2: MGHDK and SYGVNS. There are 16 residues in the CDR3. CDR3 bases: TGTGCCAGCAGTTCATGGGTGGGACAGGTAACAGATACGCAGTATTTT. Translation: CASSSWVGQVTDTQYF.

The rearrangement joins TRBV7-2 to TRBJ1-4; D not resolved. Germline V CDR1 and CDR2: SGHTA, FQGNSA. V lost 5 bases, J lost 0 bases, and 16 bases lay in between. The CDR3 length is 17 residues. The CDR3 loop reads CASSTTEGGTTNEKLFF. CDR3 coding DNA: TGTGCCAGCAGCACCACGGAGGGCGGGACAACTAATGAAAAACTGTTTTTT.

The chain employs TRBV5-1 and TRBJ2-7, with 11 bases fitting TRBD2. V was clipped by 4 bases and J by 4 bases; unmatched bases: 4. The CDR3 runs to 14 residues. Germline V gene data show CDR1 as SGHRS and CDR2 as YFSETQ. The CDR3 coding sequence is TGCGCCAGCAGCCCGGGACTAGCGGAGTACGAGCAGTACTTC. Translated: CASSPGLAEYEQYF.

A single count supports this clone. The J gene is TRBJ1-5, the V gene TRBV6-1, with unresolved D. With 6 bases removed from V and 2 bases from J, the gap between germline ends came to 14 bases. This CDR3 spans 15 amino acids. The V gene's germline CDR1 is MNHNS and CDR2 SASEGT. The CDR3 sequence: CASSGLDGGNQPQHF. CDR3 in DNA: TGTGCCAGCAGCGGGTTGGACGGGGGCAATCAGCCCCAGCATTTT.

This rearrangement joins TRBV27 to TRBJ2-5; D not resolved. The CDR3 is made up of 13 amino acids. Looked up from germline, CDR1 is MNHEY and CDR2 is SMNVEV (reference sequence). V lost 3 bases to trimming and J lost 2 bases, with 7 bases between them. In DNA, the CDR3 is TGTGCCAGCAGTTTGTCTAGACAAGAGACCCAGTACTTC. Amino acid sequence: CASSLSRQETQYF.

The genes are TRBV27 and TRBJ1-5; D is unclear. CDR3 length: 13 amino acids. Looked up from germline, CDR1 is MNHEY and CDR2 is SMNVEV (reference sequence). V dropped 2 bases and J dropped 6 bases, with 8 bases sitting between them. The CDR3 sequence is CASSLRGGQPQHF. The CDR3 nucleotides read TGTGCCAGCAGTTTACGGGGAGGTCAGCCCCAGCATTTT.

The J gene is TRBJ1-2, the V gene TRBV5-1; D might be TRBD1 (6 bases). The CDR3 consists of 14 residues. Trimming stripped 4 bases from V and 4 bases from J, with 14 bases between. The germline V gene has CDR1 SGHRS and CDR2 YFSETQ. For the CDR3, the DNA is TGCGCCAGCAGCCCGAGACAGGATAGCTATGGCTACACCTTC. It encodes CASSPRQDSYGYTF.

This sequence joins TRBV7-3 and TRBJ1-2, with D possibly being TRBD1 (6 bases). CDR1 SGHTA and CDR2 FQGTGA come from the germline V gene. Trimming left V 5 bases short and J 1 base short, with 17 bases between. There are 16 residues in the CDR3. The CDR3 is CASSPSPDSLNYGYTF. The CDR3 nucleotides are TGTGCCAGCAGCCCCAGTCCGGACAGCCTTAACTATGGCTACACCTTC.

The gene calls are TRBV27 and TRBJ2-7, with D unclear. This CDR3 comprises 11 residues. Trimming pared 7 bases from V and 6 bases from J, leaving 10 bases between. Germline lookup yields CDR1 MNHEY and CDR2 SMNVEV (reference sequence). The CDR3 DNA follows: TGTGCCAGCACCAGTGGGCTCGAGCAGTACTTC. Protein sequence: CASTSGLEQYF.

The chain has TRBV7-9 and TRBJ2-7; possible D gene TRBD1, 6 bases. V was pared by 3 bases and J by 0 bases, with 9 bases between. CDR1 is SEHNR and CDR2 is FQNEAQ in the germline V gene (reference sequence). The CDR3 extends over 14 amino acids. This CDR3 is CASSLGQSSYEQYF. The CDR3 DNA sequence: TGTGCCAGCAGCTTGGGACAAAGCTCCTACGAGCAGTACTTC.

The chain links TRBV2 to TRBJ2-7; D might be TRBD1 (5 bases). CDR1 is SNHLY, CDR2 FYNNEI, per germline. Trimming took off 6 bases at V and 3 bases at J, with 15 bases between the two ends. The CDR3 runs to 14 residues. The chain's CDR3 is CASSADSNLYEQYF. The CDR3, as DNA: TGTGCCAGCAGCGCCGACAGTAATCTCTACGAGCAGTACTTC.